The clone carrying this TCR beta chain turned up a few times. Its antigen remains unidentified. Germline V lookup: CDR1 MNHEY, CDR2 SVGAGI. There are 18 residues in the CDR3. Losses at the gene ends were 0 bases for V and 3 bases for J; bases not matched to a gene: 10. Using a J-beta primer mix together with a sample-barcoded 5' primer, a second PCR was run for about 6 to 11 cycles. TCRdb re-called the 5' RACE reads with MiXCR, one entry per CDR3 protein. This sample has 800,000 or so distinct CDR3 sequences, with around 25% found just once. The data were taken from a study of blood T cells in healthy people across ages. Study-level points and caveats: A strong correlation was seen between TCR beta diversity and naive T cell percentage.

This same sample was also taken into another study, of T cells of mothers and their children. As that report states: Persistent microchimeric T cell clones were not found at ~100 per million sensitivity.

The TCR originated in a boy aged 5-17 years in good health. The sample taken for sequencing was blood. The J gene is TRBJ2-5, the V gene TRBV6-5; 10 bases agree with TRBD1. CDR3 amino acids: CASSYSIPGGQGKETQYF. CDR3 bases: TGTGCCAGCAGTTACTCGATACCGGGGGGACAGGGGAAAGAGACCCAGTACTTC.